These 23 T cell receptor beta chains were all obtained from the same sample, sequenced in a study of T cell responses to AZD1222 COVID-19 vaccine. The repertoire was sequenced with immunoSEQ multiplex PCR; TCRdb's copy has only in-frame clones and lacks some. The sample records under 150,000 clones, 75% to 85% being singletons. This material consisted of peripheral blood, taken on day 0 of MenACWY control vaccination. These receptors were collected from an adult in good health.

The chain is built from TRBV28 and TRBJ1-1; possible D gene TRBD1, 6 bases. V lost 5 bases and J 7 bases, leaving 14 bases between the germline ends. The CDR3 consists of 13 residues. Germline V gives CDR1 MDHEN, CDR2 SYDVKM. The DNA of the CDR3 is TGTGCCAGCAGTCCAGGGGATCGAAGTGAAGCTTTCTTT. Translated: CASSPGDRSEAFF.

This clone was recorded at least ten times. This sequence joins TRBV5-4 and TRBJ2-2; 14 bases fit TRBD2. Germline assignment: CDR1 SGHNT and CDR2 YYREEE (reference sequence). This CDR3 is built from 15 residues. The ends lost 6 bases at V and 5 bases at J; junction bases unmatched: 3. The CDR3 nucleotides are TGTGCCAGCACCAGACTAGCGGGGGGGACCGGGGAGCTGTTTTTT. It encodes CASTRLAGGTGELFF.

J is TRBJ2-2 and V is TRBV12-3 or TRBV12-4, with no clear D. The CDR3 loop spans 11 amino acids. The V end lost 4 bases, the J end lost 7 bases, and 4 bases lay between the germline ends. CDR3 protein: CASSSLGELFF. The CDR3 DNA sequence: TGTGCCAGCAGTTCCCTCGGGGAGCTGTTTTTT.

This chain connects TRBV3-1 (or the pseudogene TRBV3-2) to TRBJ2-2; D is tentatively TRBD1 or TRBD2 (5 bases each). V was pared by 3 bases and J by 7 bases, with 15 bases between. The germline gives CDR1 LGHDT, CDR2 YNNKEL (reference sequence). The CDR3 sequence is 15 residues long. The CDR3 is CASSQRTGHHGELFF. The CDR3 nucleotides are TGTGCCAGCAGCCAGCGGACGGGGCACCACGGGGAGCTGTTTTTT.

V and J are TRBV27 and TRBJ2-1; TRBD1 is a possible D gene (6 bases). V lost 4 bases, J lost 6 bases, and 13 bases lay in between. The CDR3 consists of 14 residues. CDR1 and CDR2 from the germline V gene are MNHEY and SMNVEV (reference sequence). CDR3 region: CASSSKDRGNEQFF. CDR3 nucleotides: TGTGCCAGCAGTTCTAAGGACAGAGGCAATGAGCAGTTCTTC.

V and J are TRBV10-3 and TRBJ2-3; D unresolved. The CDR3 spans 12 residues. V was shortened by 0 bases and J by 3 bases, with 1 base between the two germline ends. Germline lookup yields CDR1 ENHRY and CDR2 SYGVKD. CDR3: CAISESTDTQYF. The CDR3 bases are TGTGCCATCAGTGAGTCAACAGATACGCAGTATTTT.

V is TRBV23-1 and J is TRBJ1-5; 7 bases map to TRBD1. TRBV23-1 is labeled an ORF, and its function is uncertain. V was pared by 7 bases and J by 2 bases, with 11 bases of the junction left unmatched. CDR3 length equals 16 residues. The CDR3: CASTETDRDGNQPQHF. CDR3 bases: TGCGCCAGCACGGAAACTGACAGGGATGGCAATCAGCCCCAGCATTTT.

CDR3 sequence: CASIQDGEKLFF. As DNA, the CDR3 is TGTGCCAGCATCCAAGACGGTGAAAAACTGTTTTTT. The J gene is TRBJ1-4, the V gene TRBV2; the D is unclear. Germline CDR1 reads SNHLY; CDR2 reads FYNNEI. This CDR3 spans 12 amino acids. Trimming cost V 7 bases and J 7 bases, with 10 bases left between them.

The chain is built from TRBV2 and TRBJ1-1; D is undetermined. The germline V gene encodes CDR1 SNHLY and CDR2 FYNNEI. The CDR3 runs to 14 residues. Trimming removed 3 bases at V and 4 bases at J, with 12 bases between. The CDR3 DNA sequence: TGTGCCAGCAGTGACTCTGTGGTGTCCACTGAAGCTTTCTTT. It codes for CASSDSVVSTEAFF.

This rearrangement joins TRBV6-6 to TRBJ2-1; 13 positions agree with TRBD2. J was trimmed by 7 bases and V by 5 bases; bases with no gene match: 11. This CDR3 contains 17 residues. Germline CDR1 and CDR2: MNHNY and SVGAGI (reference sequence). The CDR3 sequence is CASSLRTSGGLRNEQFF. The CDR3, as DNA: TGTGCCAGCAGTCTCAGGACTAGCGGGGGTTTGAGAAATGAGCAGTTCTTC.

The chain links TRBV5-1 to TRBJ1-4; D unresolved. CDR3 length: 14 amino acids. The V end was cut by 3 bases, the J end by 4 bases, with 10 bases between. Germline loops: CDR1 SGHRS, CDR2 YFSETQ. For the CDR3, the DNA is TGCGCCAGCAGCTCGGCGGCGGTTAATGAAAAACTGTTTTTT. Residues: CASSSAAVNEKLFF. The complete variable domain, with remaining parts taken from reference TRBV5-1 and TRBJ1-4, reads KAGVTQTPRYLIKTRGQQVTLSCSPISGHRSVSWYQQTPGQGLQFLFEYFSETQRNKGNFPGRFSGRQFSNSRSEMNVSTLELGDSALYLCASSSAAVNEKLFFGSGTQLSVL.

The V gene is TRBV7-3, the J gene TRBJ2-1; the match to TRBD2 covers 8 bases. V lost 3 bases and J lost 5; bases outside the gene matches: 3. Germline values: CDR1 SGHTA, CDR2 FQGTGA. This CDR3 spans 14 amino acids. The CDR3 region is CASSFAGGDNEQFF. The CDR3 DNA reads TGTGCCAGCAGCTTTGCGGGGGGCGACAATGAGCAGTTCTTC.

The rearrangement joins TRBV5-1 to TRBJ2-3, with D tentatively TRBD2 (7 bases). The V gene's germline CDR1 is SGHRS and CDR2 YFSETQ. The CDR3 is made up of 14 amino acids. Trimming removed 7 bases at V and 2 bases at J, with 14 bases between. In DNA form, the CDR3 reads TGCGCCAGCTCTAAGGGGGGGACCACAGATACGCAGTATTTT. This translates into CASSKGGTTDTQYF. Based on the CDR3 plus reference TRBV5-1 and TRBJ2-3, the full variable domain is KAGVTQTPRYLIKTRGQQVTLSCSPISGHRSVSWYQQTPGQGLQFLFEYFSETQRNKGNFPGRFSGRQFSNSRSEMNVSTLELGDSALYLCASSKGGTTDTQYFGPGTRLTVL.

This clone was recorded once. V gene TRBV10-2 combines with J gene TRBJ2-4; no clear D. The germline V gene has CDR1 WSHSY and CDR2 SAAADI. The CDR3 is 12 residues long. Trimming removed 6 bases at V and 8 bases at J, with 11 bases between. CDR3 residues: CASRDPADIQYF. The DNA of the CDR3 is TGCGCCAGCAGGGACCCCGCCGACATTCAGTACTTC.

The CDR3 spells CASSRDRGGSPLHF. DNA for the CDR3: TGTGCCAGCAGTCGGGACAGGGGTGGTTCACCCCTCCACTTT. The rearrangement uses TRBV6-1 and TRBJ1-6; TRBD1 agrees at 10 bases. CDR3 size: 14 residues. Trimming took 5 bases from V and 9 from J; bases not matched to a gene: 4. Per the germline V gene, CDR1 is MNHNS and CDR2 is SASEGT.

The V gene is TRBV19, the J gene TRBJ1-3, with 7 bases matching TRBD1. Germline CDR1 and CDR2: LNHDA and SQIVND (reference sequence). The length of the CDR3 is 14 residues. J lost 4 bases, V lost 10 bases, and 10 bases had no gene match. In DNA form, the CDR3 reads TGTGCCACTACGGGACAGCTCCGAGGAAACACCATATATTTT. This codes for CATTGQLRGNTIYF. The full variable domain, with the rest looked up from reference TRBV19 and TRBJ1-3, is DGGITQSPKYLFRKEGQNVTLSCEQNLNHDAMYWYRQDPGQGLRLIYYSQIVNDFQKGDIAEGYSVSREKKESFPLTVTSAQKNPTAFYLCATTGQLRGNTIYFGEGSWLTVV.

The chain is built from TRBV18 and TRBJ1-2; perhaps TRBD1 as D (5 bases). Trimming shortened V by 1 base and J by 3 bases, and 9 bases separated the two germline ends. CDR3 length equals 14 residues. Germline CDR1 and CDR2: KGHSH and LQKENI. The CDR3 sequence is CASSPRDRDYGYTF. The CDR3 nucleotides read TGTGCCAGCTCACCACGAGACAGAGACTATGGCTACACCTTC. Using reference TRBV18 and TRBJ1-2 for the parts outside the CDR3, the full variable domain is NAGVMQNPRHLVRRRGQEARLRCSPMKGHSHVYWYRQLPEEGLKFMVYLQKENIIDESGMPKERFSAEFPKEGPSILRIQQVVRGDSAAYFCASSPRDRDYGYTFGSGTRLTVV.

V is TRBV6-2 or TRBV6-3 and J is TRBJ2-1; 13 bases agree with TRBD2. The CDR3 is made up of 15 amino acids. Germline-derived CDR1 and CDR2 are MNHEY and SVGEGT. J was trimmed by 6 bases and V by 4 bases; bases with no gene match: 3. In DNA, the CDR3 is TGTGCCAGCAGTTTTGGACTAGCGGGGGTCAATGAGCAGTTCTTC. Translating it yields CASSFGLAGVNEQFF.

V and J are TRBV2 and TRBJ2-2; D may be TRBD1 (5 bases). The germline V gene encodes CDR1 SNHLY and CDR2 FYNNEI. The ends were cut back, 4 bases at V and 4 bases at J, with 7 bases in the middle. This CDR3 region has 13 residues. The CDR3 DNA follows: TGTGCCAGCAGTGCAGGGTTCACCGGGGAGCTGTTTTTT. This codes for CASSAGFTGELFF.

This clone was recorded a few times. This sequence joins TRBV9 and TRBJ1-1, with a possible D match to TRBD1 (5 bases). Trimming left V 0 bases short and J 7 bases short, with 13 bases between. CDR3 length: 14 amino acids. Looked up from germline, CDR1 is SGDLS and CDR2 is YYNGEE. DNA of the CDR3: TGTGCCAGCAGCGTAGACGAGGGGTTGGATGAAGCTTTCTTT. The encoded protein is CASSVDEGLDEAFF.

The CDR3 DNA follows: TGTGCCAGTAGTCTGAGATACGTGAATGAGCAGTTCTTC. Translating it yields CASSLRYVNEQFF. This sequence joins TRBV19 and TRBJ2-1; no clear D gene. Germline loops: CDR1 LNHDA, CDR2 SQIVND (reference sequence). The CDR3 is 13 residues long. V lost 5 bases, J lost 7 bases, and 12 bases lay in between.

The V gene is TRBV3-1 (or the pseudogene TRBV3-2), the J gene TRBJ1-2; 11 positions agree with TRBD1. J was trimmed by 8 bases and V by 5 bases; bases with no gene match: 7. The CDR3 is 14 residues long. From germline, CDR1 is LGHDT and CDR2 YNNKEL (reference sequence). The CDR3 DNA reads as TGTGCCAGCAGCTTCACCGGGACAGGGGGAGGCTACACCTTC. The encoded protein is CASSFTGTGGGYTF.

V gene TRBV2 combines with J gene TRBJ1-5, with no clear D. The V gene lost 2 bases and the J gene lost 4 bases, with 15 bases spanning the gap. The CDR3 sequence is 16 residues long. CDR1 and CDR2 (germline): SNHLY, FYNNEI. The CDR3 is CASSERRVNINQPQHF. The CDR3 DNA sequence: TGTGCCAGCAGTGAAAGAAGAGTAAACATTAATCAGCCCCAGCATTTT.